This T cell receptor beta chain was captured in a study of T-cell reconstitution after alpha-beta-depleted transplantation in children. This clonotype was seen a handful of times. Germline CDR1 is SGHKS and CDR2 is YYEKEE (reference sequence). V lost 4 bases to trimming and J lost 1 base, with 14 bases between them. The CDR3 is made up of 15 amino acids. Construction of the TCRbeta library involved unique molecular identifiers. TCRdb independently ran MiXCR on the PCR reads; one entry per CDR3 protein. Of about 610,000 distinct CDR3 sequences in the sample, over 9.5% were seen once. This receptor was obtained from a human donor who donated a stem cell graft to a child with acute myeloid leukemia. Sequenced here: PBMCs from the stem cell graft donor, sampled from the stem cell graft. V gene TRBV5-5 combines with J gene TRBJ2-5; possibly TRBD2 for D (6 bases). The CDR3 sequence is CASSPQVGGQETQYF. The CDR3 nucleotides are TGTGCCAGCAGCCCACAAGTGGGGGGCCAAGAGACCCAGTACTTC.